This TCR beta chain was recorded in a study of vaccination effects on CD4 cells after COVID-19. Turning to this clone: Its antigen is not identified.

ViraFEST used viral peptide pools to expand antigen-specific CD4+ T cells before sequencing. Culture proceeded for more than nine days, and CD4+ T cells were then isolated. Two-dose BNT162b2 or mRNA-1273 vaccination was given to participants. Recipients of the vaccine had no prior SARS-CoV-2 infection and negative nucleocapsid antibodies. Sequencing used immunoSEQ multiplex PCR; TCRdb keeps in-frame clones, though not all of them. Of approximately 70,000 clones in the sample, roughly 76% were seen once. This CDR3 has 15 amino acids. Germline assignment: CDR1 LGHDT and CDR2 YNNKEL (reference sequence). V was cut by 0 bases and J by 9 bases, with 12 bases left in between.

The V gene is TRBV3-1 (or the pseudogene TRBV3-2), the J gene TRBJ1-6; D unresolved. The sequence was obtained from a human donor who received a COVID-19 vaccine. This material consisted of CD4+ T cells from PBMCs cultured with HCoV-OC43 spike peptides, taken after COVID-19 vaccination. Subset given: HCoV-OC43 spike overlapping peptide pool stimulation. DNA of the CDR3: TGTGCCAGCAGCCAAGATCCGACCCCGGGTTCACCCCTCCACTTT. Translation gives CASSQDPTPGSPLHF.